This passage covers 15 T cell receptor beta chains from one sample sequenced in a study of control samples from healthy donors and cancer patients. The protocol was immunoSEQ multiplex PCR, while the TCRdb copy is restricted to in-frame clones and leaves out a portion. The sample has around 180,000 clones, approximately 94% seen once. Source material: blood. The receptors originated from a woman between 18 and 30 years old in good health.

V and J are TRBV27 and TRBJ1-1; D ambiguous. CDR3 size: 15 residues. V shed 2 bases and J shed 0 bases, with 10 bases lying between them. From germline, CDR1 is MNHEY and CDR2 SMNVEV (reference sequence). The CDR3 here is CASSLRESLNTEAFF. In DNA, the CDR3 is TGTGCCAGCAGTTTACGTGAGTCCTTGAACACTGAAGCTTTCTTT.

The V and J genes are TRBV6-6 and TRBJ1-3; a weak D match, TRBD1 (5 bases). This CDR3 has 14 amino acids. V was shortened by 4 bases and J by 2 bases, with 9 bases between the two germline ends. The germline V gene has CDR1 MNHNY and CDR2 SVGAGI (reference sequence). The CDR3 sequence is CASSSGQAGNTIYF. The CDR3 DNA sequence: TGTGCCAGCAGTTCCGGACAAGCTGGAAACACCATATATTTT.

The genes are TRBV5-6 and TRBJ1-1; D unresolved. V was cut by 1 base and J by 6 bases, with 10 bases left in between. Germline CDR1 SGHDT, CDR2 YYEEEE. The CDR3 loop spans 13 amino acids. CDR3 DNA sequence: TGTGCCAGCAGCTTGTTAAGGGATCCTGAAGCTTTCTTT. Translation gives CASSLLRDPEAFF.

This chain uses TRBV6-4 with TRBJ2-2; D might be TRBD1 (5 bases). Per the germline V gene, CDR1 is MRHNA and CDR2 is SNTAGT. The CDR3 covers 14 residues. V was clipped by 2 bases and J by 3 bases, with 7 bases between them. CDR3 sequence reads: CASSDAGYTGELFF. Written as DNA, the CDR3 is TGTGCCAGCAGTGACGCAGGGTACACCGGGGAGCTGTTTTTT.

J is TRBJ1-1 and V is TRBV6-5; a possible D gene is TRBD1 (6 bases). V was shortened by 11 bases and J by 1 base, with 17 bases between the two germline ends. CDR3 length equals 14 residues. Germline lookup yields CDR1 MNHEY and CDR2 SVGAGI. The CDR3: CAVRRTDSNTEAFF. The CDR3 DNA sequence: TGTGCCGTTCGCCGGACAGATTCGAACACTGAAGCTTTCTTT.

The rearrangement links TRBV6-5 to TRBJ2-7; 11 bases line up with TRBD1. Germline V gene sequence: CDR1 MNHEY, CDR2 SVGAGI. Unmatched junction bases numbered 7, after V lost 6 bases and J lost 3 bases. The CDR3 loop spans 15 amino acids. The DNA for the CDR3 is TGTGCCAGCAGCCGGGACAGGGGGAAAGGCTACGAGCAGTACTTC. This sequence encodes CASSRDRGKGYEQYF.

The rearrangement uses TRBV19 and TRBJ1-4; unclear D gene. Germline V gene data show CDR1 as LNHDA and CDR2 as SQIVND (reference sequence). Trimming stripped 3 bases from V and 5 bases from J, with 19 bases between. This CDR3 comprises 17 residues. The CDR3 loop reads CASSMRSTLPGNEKLFF. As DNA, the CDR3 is TGTGCCAGTAGTATGAGATCCACACTACCGGGGAATGAAAAACTGTTTTTT.

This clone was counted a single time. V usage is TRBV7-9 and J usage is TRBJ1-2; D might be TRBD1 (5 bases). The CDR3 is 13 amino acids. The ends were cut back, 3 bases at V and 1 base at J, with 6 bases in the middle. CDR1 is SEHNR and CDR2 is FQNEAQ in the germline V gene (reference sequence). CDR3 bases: TGTGCCAGCAGCTTTGACAGTAACTATGGCTACACCTTC. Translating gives CASSFDSNYGYTF.

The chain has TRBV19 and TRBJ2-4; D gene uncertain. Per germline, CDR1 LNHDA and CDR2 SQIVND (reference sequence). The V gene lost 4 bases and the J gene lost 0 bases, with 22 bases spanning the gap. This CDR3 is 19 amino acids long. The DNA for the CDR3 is TGTGCCAGTAGTACTCCATCCTCCGGCATAACGCTAGCCAAAAACATTCAGTACTTC. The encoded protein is CASSTPSSGITLAKNIQYF.

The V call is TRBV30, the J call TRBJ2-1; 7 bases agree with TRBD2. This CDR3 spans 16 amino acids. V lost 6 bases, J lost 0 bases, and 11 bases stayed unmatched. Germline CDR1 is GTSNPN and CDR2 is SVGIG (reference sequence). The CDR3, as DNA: TGTGCCTGTAAGGATTCGGGCGGGAGCTCCTACAATGAGCAGTTCTTC. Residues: CACKDSGGSSYNEQFF.

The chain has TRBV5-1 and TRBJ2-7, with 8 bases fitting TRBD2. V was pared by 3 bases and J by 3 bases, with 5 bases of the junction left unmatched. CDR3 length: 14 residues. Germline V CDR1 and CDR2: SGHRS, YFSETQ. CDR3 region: CASSSAGLGYEQYF. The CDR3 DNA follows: TGCGCCAGCAGCTCGGCGGGACTAGGCTACGAGCAGTACTTC.

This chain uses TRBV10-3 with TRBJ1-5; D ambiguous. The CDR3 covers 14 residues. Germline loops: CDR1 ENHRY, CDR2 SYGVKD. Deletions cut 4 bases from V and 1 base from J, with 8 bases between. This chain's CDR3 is CAISAVRSNQPQHF. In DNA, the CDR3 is TGTGCCATCAGTGCCGTCAGGAGCAATCAGCCCCAGCATTTT.

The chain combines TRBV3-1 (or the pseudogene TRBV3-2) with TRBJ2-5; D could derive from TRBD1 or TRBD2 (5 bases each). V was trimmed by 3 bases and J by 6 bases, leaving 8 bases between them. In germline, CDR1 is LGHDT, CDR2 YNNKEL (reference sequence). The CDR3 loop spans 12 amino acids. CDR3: CASSHGTKTQYF. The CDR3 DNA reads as TGTGCCAGCAGCCACGGGACGAAGACCCAGTACTTC.

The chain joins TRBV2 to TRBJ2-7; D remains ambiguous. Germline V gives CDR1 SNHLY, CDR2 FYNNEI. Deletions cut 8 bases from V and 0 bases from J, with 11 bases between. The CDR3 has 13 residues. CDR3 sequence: CASQRAGSYEQYF. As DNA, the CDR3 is TGTGCCAGCCAACGGGCAGGCTCCTACGAGCAGTACTTC. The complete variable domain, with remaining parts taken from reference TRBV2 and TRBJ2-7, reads EPEVTQTPSHQVTQMGQEVILRCVPISNHLYFYWYRQILGQKVEFLVSFYNNEISEKSEIFDDQFSVERPDGSNFTLKIRSTKLEDSAMYFCASQRAGSYEQYFGPGTRLTVT.

The CDR3 is CASSEASPGSKDEQFF. The CDR3 nucleotides are TGTGCCAGCAGTGAAGCCTCCCCCGGGAGTAAGGATGAGCAGTTCTTC. The chain uses TRBV2 and TRBJ2-1; possible D gene TRBD2, 6 bases. Germline CDR1 is SNHLY and CDR2 is FYNNEI. The CDR3 runs to 16 residues. V dropped 0 bases and J dropped 8 bases, with 17 bases sitting between them.